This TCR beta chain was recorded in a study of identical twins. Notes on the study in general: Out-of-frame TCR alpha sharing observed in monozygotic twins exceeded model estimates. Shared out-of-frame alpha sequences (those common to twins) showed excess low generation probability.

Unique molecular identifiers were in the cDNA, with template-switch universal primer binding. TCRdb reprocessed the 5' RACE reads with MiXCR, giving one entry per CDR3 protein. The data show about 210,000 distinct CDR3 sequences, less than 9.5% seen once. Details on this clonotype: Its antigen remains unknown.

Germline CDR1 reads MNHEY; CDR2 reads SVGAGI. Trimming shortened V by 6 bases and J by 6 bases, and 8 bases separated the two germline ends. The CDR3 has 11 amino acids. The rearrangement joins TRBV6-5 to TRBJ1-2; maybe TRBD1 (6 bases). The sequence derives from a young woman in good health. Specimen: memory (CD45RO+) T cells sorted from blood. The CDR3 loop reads CASRGGHGYTF. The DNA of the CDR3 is TGTGCCAGCAGGGGGGGGCATGGCTACACCTTC.